This TCR beta chain was sequenced during a study of T cells in Graves' hyperthyroidism and ophthalmopathy. The V gene end was trimmed by 1 base and the J gene end by 8 bases; junction bases not matched to a gene: 2. The CDR3 covers 14 residues. Germline CDR1 SGHVS, CDR2 FNYEAQ. RNA transcripts provided the source from which TCR beta CDR3 regions were amplified. Using the HTBI primer set, a first-round RT-PCR was run on the TCR CDR3. Each CDR3 protein is one row after TCRdb ran MiXCR on the multiplex PCR reads. The sample gives around 300,000 distinct CDR3 sequences, roughly 15% of which show up once; around 7.9% is in the top ten. The table lists this clonotype with many counts.

This clonotype was obtained from a woman aged 25 to 45 with Graves' hyperthyroidism that later progressed to Graves' ophthalmopathy. Sequencing input: blood. J is TRBJ2-1 and V is TRBV7-6; 10 bases line up with TRBD2. CDR3 sequence (DNA): TGTGCCAGCAGCTTAGGGGGACTAGCGTATGAGCAGTTCTTC. It encodes CASSLGGLAYEQFF.